Shown below are 14 T cell receptor beta chains from a single sample sequenced in a study of T-cell reconstitution after alpha-beta-depleted transplantation in children. Construction of the TCRbeta library involved unique molecular identifiers. MiXCR was run by TCRdb on the PCR reads, yielding one entry per CDR3 protein. The repertoire consists of around 380,000 distinct CDR3 sequences, with about a tenth occurring once and the leading ten covering roughly 5.5%. The sample in question was PBMCs from the stem cell graft donor, obtained from the stem cell graft. These receptors were collected from a human donor who donated a stem cell graft to a child with acute myeloid leukemia.

This clonotype has only a few counts. This chain uses TRBV5-1 with TRBJ2-2; D tentatively reads TRBD1 or TRBD2 (5 bases each). The CDR3 covers 15 residues. In germline, CDR1 is SGHRS, CDR2 YFSETQ. Between the trimmed V and J ends, which lost 3 bases and 1 base, there was a span of 10 bases. Here the CDR3 reads CASSSGPKNTGELFF. The CDR3 DNA sequence: TGCGCCAGCAGCTCGGGACCGAAGAACACCGGGGAGCTGTTTTTT.

The V and J genes are TRBV15 and TRBJ1-6, with no clear D. This CDR3 is 13 amino acids long. The germline gives CDR1 LNHNV, CDR2 YYDKDF (reference sequence). The V end lost 0 bases, the J end lost 10 bases, and 7 bases lay between the germline ends. CDR3 protein: CATSRDQASPLHF. As DNA, the CDR3 is TGTGCCACCAGCAGAGATCAAGCGTCACCCCTCCACTTT.

V and J are TRBV18 and TRBJ2-6, with D unresolved. The V gene lost 1 base and the J gene lost 0 bases, with 10 bases spanning the gap. Germline values: CDR1 KGHSH, CDR2 LQKENI. CDR3 length: 17 amino acids. CDR3 sequence reads: CASSPLQDYSGANVLTF. The CDR3 DNA reads TGTGCCAGCTCACCACTTCAGGATTACTCTGGGGCCAACGTCCTGACTTTC.

The table lists this clonotype with many counts. The chain is built from TRBV29-1 and TRBJ2-7; the match to TRBD2 covers 10 bases. This CDR3 is 14 amino acids long. The V segment lost 0 bases and the J segment 6 bases; nucleotides outside the gene matches: 5. From germline, CDR1 is SQVTM and CDR2 ANQGSEA. Here the CDR3 reads CSVEDGASGSEQYF. The CDR3 DNA is TGCAGCGTTGAAGACGGTGCTAGCGGGAGCGAGCAGTACTTC.

This chain connects TRBV7-2 to TRBJ2-7; D gene unclear. Trimming removed 6 bases at V and 2 bases at J, with 11 bases between. This CDR3 contains 13 residues. CDR1 SGHTA and CDR2 FQGNSA come from the germline V gene. CDR3 coding DNA: TGTGCCAGCAGTTTACCGGCAGCCTACGAGCAGTACTTC. Protein product: CASSLPAAYEQYF.

This chain links TRBV10-3 with TRBJ2-7; D unresolved. The CDR3 runs to 14 residues. Germline V gene sequence: CDR1 ENHRY, CDR2 SYGVKD. The ends were cut back, 5 bases at V and 6 bases at J, with 17 bases in the middle. This chain's CDR3 is CAISSPSAGPEQYV. In nucleotides, the CDR3 is TGTGCCATCAGTTCCCCGTCGGCCGGTCCCGAGCAGTACGTC.

The V and J genes are TRBV4-1 and TRBJ2-2, with D possibly TRBD2 on 6 matching bases. The germline CDR1 and CDR2 sequences are MGHRA and YSYEKL. The length of the CDR3 is 15 residues. The V end was cut by 4 bases, the J end by 7 bases, with 16 bases between. The CDR3 protein is CASSPRERRGGELFF. CDR3 DNA: TGCGCCAGCAGCCCACGGGAACGGCGGGGCGGGGAGCTGTTTTTT.

The CDR3 DNA follows: TGCGCCAGCAGCTCCGGGACAGGGGGGTACAATCAGCCCCAGCATTTT. This sequence encodes CASSSGTGGYNQPQHF. This chain joins TRBV5-1 and TRBJ1-5, with TRBD1 identical over 11 bases. The V gene end was trimmed by 3 bases and the J gene end by 3 bases; junction bases not matched to a gene: 5. Germline V gene lookup returns CDR1 SGHRS and CDR2 YFSETQ. The CDR3 has 16 residues.

This chain links TRBV5-6 with TRBJ1-2; no clear D gene. This CDR3 comprises 12 residues. Germline V gene lookup returns CDR1 SGHDT and CDR2 YYEEEE. V gave up 1 base and J gave up 8 bases, with 9 bases separating them. The CDR3 loop reads CASSLYSLGYTF. In DNA, the CDR3 is TGTGCCAGCAGCTTGTACAGCTTGGGCTACACCTTC.

This clonotype was counted only a few times. The chain uses TRBV20-1 and TRBJ2-7; D ambiguous. Per the germline V gene, CDR1 is DFQATT and CDR2 is SNEGSKA (reference sequence). Trimming removed 3 bases from V and 2 bases from J, with 5 bases in between. The CDR3 has 11 residues. In DNA, the CDR3 is TGCAGTGCTAGTAACCCCTACGAGCAGTACTTC. Amino acid sequence: CSASNPYEQYF.

The J gene is TRBJ1-2, the V gene TRBV6-1, with D uncertain. The V gene lost 8 bases and the J gene lost 2 bases, with 15 bases spanning the gap. Germline assignment: CDR1 MNHNS and CDR2 SASEGT. There are 14 residues in the CDR3. The CDR3 loop is CASAIAAENYGYTF. The CDR3 DNA follows: TGTGCCAGCGCAATTGCGGCGGAAAACTATGGCTACACCTTC.

The V gene is TRBV10-3, the J gene TRBJ2-3, with a possible D match to TRBD1 (5 bases). Germline V gene data show CDR1 as ENHRY and CDR2 as SYGVKD. V was trimmed by 1 base and J by 5 bases, leaving 13 bases between them. CDR3 size: 15 residues. CDR3 amino acids: CAISEFQGSGDTQYF. The CDR3 coding sequence is TGTGCCATCAGTGAGTTTCAGGGTTCGGGAGATACGCAGTATTTT.

The table lists this clonotype with a few counts. The V gene is TRBV20-1, the J gene TRBJ2-1; TRBD2 matches 12 bases. The V gene's germline CDR1 is DFQATT and CDR2 SNEGSKA (reference sequence). The V gene end was trimmed by 5 bases and the J gene end by 1 base; junction bases not matched to a gene: 3. This CDR3 is built from 15 residues. The CDR3 protein is CSASTSGSSYNEQFF. CDR3 DNA sequence: TGCAGTGCTTCGACTAGCGGGAGTTCCTACAATGAGCAGTTCTTC.

Details on this clonotype: Possible read error: a much larger clone is one base away. The conserved final phenylalanine or tryptophan is absent from the CDR3, which likely points to a read error. The chain couples TRBV5-1 to TRBJ1-1; 7 bases are a match to TRBD1. Germline CDR1 is SGHRS and CDR2 is YFSETQ. This CDR3 contains 16 residues. The J segment lost 0 bases and the V segment lost 3 bases, leaving 8 bases of the junction unmatched. CDR3 bases: TGCGCCAGCAGCTGGGGGACAGCGAGAATGAACACTGAAGCTTTCTTG. Its translation: CASSWGTARMNTEAFL.